Presented here are 21 T cell receptor beta chains from one specimen sequenced in a study of shared clonotypes between healthy human individuals. Libraries were prepared by immunoSEQ multiplex PCR; TCRdb keeps only in-frame clonotypes and omits some of them. The sample holds about 2 million clones, about 94% seen once. CD8 cells classed as naive were CD45RO-negative and positively selected for CCR7, excluding terminally differentiated effector memory CD45RA+ cells. The sample comprised naive CD8+ T cells sorted from blood. These receptors originate from a man younger than 35 in good health.

The chain employs TRBV13 and TRBJ2-3; weak D call: TRBD2 (5 bases). This CDR3 comprises 16 residues. From germline, CDR1 is PRHDT and CDR2 FYEKMQ (reference sequence). The V and J ends lost 4 bases and 2 bases respectively, with 16 bases between them. CDR3 loop: CASSSRGLTNTDTQYF. The CDR3 coding sequence is TGTGCCAGCAGCTCCCGGGGATTAACTAACACAGATACGCAGTATTTT.

The V and J genes are TRBV2 and TRBJ2-7, with TRBD2 as a possible D gene (5 bases). Looked up from germline, CDR1 is SNHLY and CDR2 is FYNNEI. The CDR3 spans 13 residues. The germline V and J ends were trimmed by 6 bases and 4 bases, with 13 bases remaining between them. CDR3 coding DNA: TGTGCCAGCAGACCGGGGATGGTGTACGAGCAGTACTTC. As protein: CASRPGMVYEQYF.

This sequence joins TRBV5-6 and TRBJ2-7; possibly TRBD1 or TRBD2 for D (5 bases each). V was shortened by 5 bases and J by 2 bases, with 14 bases between the two germline ends. CDR3 length: 14 amino acids. The V gene's germline CDR1 is SGHDT and CDR2 YYEEEE. The chain's CDR3 is CASRTGTGTYEQYF. The CDR3 DNA reads as TGTGCCAGCAGGACCGGGACGGGTACCTACGAGCAGTACTTC.

The genes are TRBV11-2 and TRBJ2-7; D may be TRBD1 (5 bases). CDR1 is SGHAT and CDR2 is FQNNGV in the germline V gene. This CDR3 has 16 residues. Between the trimmed V and J ends, which lost 0 bases and 3 bases, there was a span of 15 bases. The CDR3 sequence is CASSLDIGQGGYEQYF. The CDR3 DNA reads TGTGCCAGCAGCTTAGATATAGGGCAGGGCGGCTACGAGCAGTACTTC.

V and J are TRBV23-1 and TRBJ1-4, with 7 bases fitting TRBD1. TRBV23-1 is marked as an open reading frame, function uncertain. Trimming cost V 3 bases and J 11 bases; bases outside gene matches: 6. The CDR3 is 13 residues long. The DNA of the CDR3 is TGCGCCAGCAGTCATGACAGGGTCGAGAAACTGTTTTTT. Encoded protein: CASSHDRVEKLFF.

This chain links TRBV28 with TRBJ1-2, with D possibly matching TRBD1 (5 bases). The CDR3 spans 14 residues. Germline values: CDR1 MDHEN, CDR2 SYDVKM. Trimming removed 7 bases from V and 6 bases from J, with 18 bases in between. CDR3 sequence (DNA): TGTGCCAGCACCCTCCGGGGAGGAGGGGATGGCTACACCTTC. This sequence encodes CASTLRGGGDGYTF.

This sequence joins TRBV4-1 and TRBJ2-7; unclear D gene. This CDR3 is 14 amino acids long. The germline V gene has CDR1 MGHRA and CDR2 YSYEKL. The V and J ends lost 0 bases and 0 bases respectively, with 6 bases between them. DNA for the CDR3: TGCGCCAGCAGCCAAGAAGATGCCTCCTACGAGCAGTACTTC. Its protein is CASSQEDASYEQYF.

A note on this clone: Other DNA sequences within the sample encode an identical CDR3. V usage is TRBV29-1 and J usage is TRBJ2-7; the D gene is possibly TRBD2 (7 bases). The ends were cut back, 1 base at V and 4 bases at J, with 11 bases in the middle. CDR1 and CDR2 from the germline V gene are SQVTM and ANQGSEA. The CDR3 is 13 amino acids. The DNA for the CDR3 is TGCAGCGTTGAAGGAGGGGGGGCGTACGAGCAGTACTTC. This sequence encodes CSVEGGGAYEQYF.

V and J are TRBV7-9 and TRBJ2-3; TRBD2 matches at 9 bases. The germline gives CDR1 SEHNR, CDR2 FQNEAQ (reference sequence). The CDR3 contains 17 residues. V was pared by 5 bases and J by 0 bases, with 9 bases of the junction left unmatched. The CDR3 region has the DNA TGTGCCAGCAGCCCGCCGACTAGCGGCCTTAGCACAGATACGCAGTATTTT. Translating it yields CASSPPTSGLSTDTQYF.

Notes on this clone: The sample holds other DNA sequences that translate to the same CDR3. The chain combines TRBV27 with TRBJ1-2, with 8 nucleotides matching TRBD1. J gave up 5 bases and V 5 bases, and 4 bases lay outside the gene matches. Germline V CDR1 and CDR2: MNHEY, SMNVEV (reference sequence). The CDR3 has 13 residues. The chain's CDR3 is CASSPGQAYGYTF. As DNA, the CDR3 is TGTGCCAGCAGTCCGGGACAGGCGTATGGCTACACCTTC.

Regarding this clone: Other DNA variants within this sample encode the same CDR3. The DNA of the CDR3 is TGTGCCAGCAGCTCTCTCTACGAGCAGTACTTC. Protein sequence: CASSSLYEQYF. This rearrangement joins TRBV11-2 to TRBJ2-7; D uncertain. The CDR3 sequence is 11 residues long. Trimming removed 4 bases from V and 3 bases from J, with 4 bases in between. Germline CDR1 is SGHAT and CDR2 is FQNNGV.

The chain recombines TRBV6-1 with TRBJ1-4; D possibly corresponds to TRBD1 (6 bases). There are 15 residues in the CDR3. V was pared by 4 bases and J by 6 bases, with 15 bases between. The germline CDR1 and CDR2 sequences are MNHNS and SASEGT. Here the CDR3 reads CASSALTGRDEKLFF. The CDR3 DNA follows: TGTGCCAGCAGTGCCCTCACAGGGAGGGATGAAAAACTGTTTTTT.

This rearrangement joins TRBV27 to TRBJ1-1, with TRBD1 matching 8 bases. CDR1 is MNHEY, CDR2 SMNVEV, per germline (reference sequence). The V segment lost 5 bases and the J segment 9 bases; nucleotides outside the gene matches: 8. The CDR3 is made up of 13 amino acids. The CDR3 sequence: CASSVDRGWQAFF. CDR3 nucleotides: TGTGCCAGCAGTGTAGACAGGGGCTGGCAAGCTTTCTTT.

V and J are TRBV4-1 and TRBJ1-5, with no clear D. Trimming stripped 4 bases from V and 2 bases from J, with 9 bases between. Germline values: CDR1 MGHRA, CDR2 YSYEKL. The CDR3 covers 14 residues. CDR3 nucleotide sequence: TGCGCCAGCAGCCCCGCGCCCGGCAATCAGCCCCAGCATTTT. It codes for CASSPAPGNQPQHF.

This chain connects TRBV7-9 to TRBJ1-2; D not certain. Germline-derived CDR1 and CDR2 are SEHNR and FQNEAQ (reference sequence). The CDR3 is made up of 14 amino acids. Trimming left V 8 bases short and J 5 bases short, with 18 bases between. The DNA for the CDR3 is TGTGCCAGCGGCCCTCCTGTTGGGAATTATGGCTACACCTTC. Translated, it gives CASGPPVGNYGYTF. The full variable domain, completed using reference TRBV7-9 and TRBJ1-2, is DTGVSQNPRHKITKRGQNVTFRCDPISEHNRLYWYRQTLGQGPEFLTYFQNEAQLEKSRLLSDRFSAERPKGSFSTLEIQRTEQGDSAMYLCASGPPVGNYGYTFGSGTRLTVV.

V usage is TRBV29-1 and J usage is TRBJ2-7; D possibly uses TRBD1 or TRBD2 (5 bases each). Germline assignment: CDR1 SQVTM and CDR2 ANQGSEA. Trimming left V 6 bases short and J 3 bases short, with 15 bases between. The CDR3 loop spans 13 amino acids. This CDR3 reads CSVLQGVDYEQYF. CDR3 sequence (DNA): TGCAGCGTCCTCCAGGGAGTGGACTACGAGCAGTACTTC.

The gene calls are TRBV28 and TRBJ2-7, with 8 bases identical to TRBD1. Germline V gives CDR1 MDHEN, CDR2 SYDVKM. CDR3 size: 14 residues. The trim removed 2 bases at V and 4 bases at J, leaving 4 bases unmatched. Here the CDR3 reads CASSLHRGEYEQYF. The CDR3 bases are TGTGCCAGCAGTTTACACAGGGGGGAGTACGAGCAGTACTTC.

V and J are TRBV5-6 and TRBJ2-1, with D uncertain. The CDR3 loop spans 13 amino acids. The V gene lost 6 bases and the J gene lost 0 bases, with 7 bases spanning the gap. Germline V gene data show CDR1 as SGHDT and CDR2 as YYEEEE. The CDR3, as DNA: TGTGCCAGCAATAGGGACTCCTACAATGAGCAGTTCTTC. Amino acid sequence: CASNRDSYNEQFF.

The chain recombines TRBV7-9 with TRBJ2-1; possible D gene TRBD2, 6 bases. The CDR3 is 13 amino acids. Germline loops: CDR1 SEHNR, CDR2 FQNEAQ (reference sequence). The germline V and J ends were trimmed by 11 bases and 16 bases, with 27 bases remaining between them. DNA for the CDR3: TGTGCCGATCGGTGGGGGGACCTATCATCTCCATTCTTC. This codes for CADRWGDLSSPFF.

V usage is TRBV7-8 and J usage is TRBJ1-6; D gene uncertain. Trimming removed 3 bases at V and 4 bases at J, with 7 bases between. The CDR3 is made up of 14 amino acids. Per the germline V gene, CDR1 is SGHVS and CDR2 is FQNEAQ. CDR3 nucleotides: TGTGCCAGCAGCTTTGTGGATTATAATTCACCCCTCCACTTT. Its translation: CASSFVDYNSPLHF.

A note on this clone: The likely explanation is a read error, given a far larger clone one base away. Other DNA sequences from this sample encode an identical CDR3 as well. The V call is TRBV7-9, the J call TRBJ2-7; D uncertain. The CDR3 is 11 residues long. The V end was cut by 1 base, the J end by 6 bases, with 4 bases between. In germline, CDR1 is SEHNR, CDR2 FQNEAQ (reference sequence). CDR3 in amino acids: CASSLGAEQYF. The CDR3 DNA follows: TGTGCCAGCAGCTTAGGGGCCGAGCAGTACTTC.